This paragraph covers one T cell receptor beta chain sequence. The data were obtained in a study of T cells in Graves' hyperthyroidism and ophthalmopathy. Germline lookup yields CDR1 SGHDT and CDR2 YYEEEE. There are 16 residues in the CDR3. V lost 0 bases, J lost 0 bases, and 10 bases lay in between. The investigators amplified TCR beta CDR3 regions from RNA transcripts. An initial round of RT-PCR targeting the TCR CDR3 relied on the HTBI primer set. TCRdb re-analysed the multiplex PCR reads in MiXCR, keeping a single row per CDR3 protein. The sample comprises some 250,000 distinct CDR3 sequences, roughly 15% of which are singletons, and approximately 12% rests with the top ten.

The chain recombines TRBV5-6 with TRBJ1-3, with D unresolved. The sequence was collected from a middle-aged woman with Graves' hyperthyroidism that later progressed to Graves' ophthalmopathy. Material for sequencing was blood. CDR3 residues: CASSLVEGYSGNTIYF. The DNA for the CDR3 is TGTGCCAGCAGCTTGGTTGAGGGATACTCTGGAAACACCATATATTTT.